One and the same sample provided the 18 T cell receptor beta chains below, sequenced in a study of response to subunit inactivated influenza vaccine. TCRdb passed the RT-PCR reads through MiXCR, listing each CDR3 protein once. The table includes about 620,000 distinct CDR3 sequences, around 11% detected once. Another study also made use of these data, one on T cells expressing NK-cell markers. That work adds: TCR beta libraries carry UMIs added by 5'RACE template switching.

The starting material was PBMCs from blood, obtained on the day of vaccination. These receptors were taken from a man in his forties or fifties who received an inactivated influenza vaccine.

This clonotype was observed a few times. The rearrangement joins TRBV25-1 to TRBJ2-7; the D is unclear. Trimming took off 5 bases at V and 4 bases at J, with 12 bases between the two ends. The CDR3 runs 13 residues. Per the germline V gene, CDR1 is MGHDK and CDR2 is SYGVNS. For the CDR3, the DNA is TGTGCCAGCAGTCCTCCGATAGATTACGAGCAGTACTTC. Translating gives CASSPPIDYEQYF.

In this sample, this clonotype turned up a few times. CDR3 loop: CSVVGGEETQYF. The CDR3 DNA sequence: TGCAGTGTGGTGGGGGGCGAGGAGACCCAGTACTTC. The chain uses TRBV20-1 and TRBJ2-5; D tentatively reads TRBD1 or TRBD2 (6 bases each). V was pared by 7 bases and J by 5 bases, with 14 bases between. The CDR3 consists of 12 residues. CDR1 is DFQATT, CDR2 SNEGSKA, per germline (reference sequence).

The table lists this clonotype with many counts. The chain uses TRBV14 and TRBJ2-5, with TRBD2 as a possible D gene (7 bases). V dropped 4 bases and J dropped 0 bases, with 15 bases sitting between them. Germline CDR1 SGHDN, CDR2 FVKESK. CDR3 length equals 16 residues. For the CDR3, the DNA is TGTGCCAGCAGCCGCGGGGGCAAACCTCACCAAGAGACCCAGTACTTC. Its translation: CASSRGGKPHQETQYF.

This chain uses TRBV28 with TRBJ2-2; the D gene is possibly TRBD1 (5 bases). The V end lost 5 bases, the J end lost 0 bases, and 13 bases lay between the germline ends. CDR3 length: 16 amino acids. Germline values: CDR1 MDHEN, CDR2 SYDVKM. CDR3 nucleotides: TGTGCCAGCAGTGACAGTACCCTAGCGAACACCGGGGAGCTGTTTTTT. This sequence encodes CASSDSTLANTGELFF.

This clonotype was seen a handful of times. The J gene is TRBJ2-7, the V gene TRBV5-1; D unclear. CDR1 and CDR2 from the germline V gene are SGHRS and YFSETQ. The CDR3 is 14 amino acids. Trimming stripped 4 bases from V and 0 bases from J, with 11 bases between. CDR3 DNA: TGCGCCAGCAGCAAGGAAGGAAGCTCCTACGAGCAGTACTTC. Translation: CASSKEGSSYEQYF.

In its sample, this clonotype was seen a few times. The chain joins TRBV28 to TRBJ2-7; 8 bases align to TRBD2. With V trimmed by 3 bases and J by 3 bases, 7 bases remained unmatched. Per the germline V gene, CDR1 is MDHEN and CDR2 is SYDVKM. The CDR3 has 15 amino acids. Written as DNA, the CDR3 is TGTGCCAGCAGTTTCCCGGGACTAGTGGGCTACGAGCAGTACTTC. It specifies CASSFPGLVGYEQYF.

This clonotype was counted at least ten times. V usage is TRBV6-1 and J usage is TRBJ2-3, with 11 bases fitting TRBD2. The germline CDR1 and CDR2 sequences are MNHNS and SASEGT. The CDR3 runs to 15 residues. V lost 4 bases to trimming and J lost 3 bases; unmatched junction nucleotides: 3. CDR3 in DNA: TGTGCCAGCAGTGTTCGACTAGCGGGGACAGATACGCAGTATTTT. Its translation is CASSVRLAGTDTQYF.

The chain couples TRBV7-3 to TRBJ1-1; D is uncertain. CDR1 is SGHTA and CDR2 is FQGTGA in the germline V gene. Trimming pared 6 bases from V and 1 base from J, leaving 9 bases between. The CDR3 is made up of 13 amino acids. Here the CDR3 DNA reads TGTGCCAGCAGGCGGGGTGAGAACACTGAAGCTTTCTTT. Its translation is CASRRGENTEAFF.

This chain connects TRBV12-3 or TRBV12-4 to TRBJ2-3, with D uncertain. V shed 4 bases and J shed 2 bases, with 16 bases lying between them. The CDR3 contains 16 residues. The CDR3 DNA reads TGTGCCAGCAGTTCAGCGACAAAGCTCTCCACAGATACGCAGTATTTT. Protein sequence: CASSSATKLSTDTQYF.

The rearrangement links TRBV7-9 to TRBJ1-4, with D hard to call. The germline V gene encodes CDR1 SEHNR and CDR2 FQNEAQ (reference sequence). The CDR3 runs 17 residues. Trimming shortened V by 6 bases and J by 7 bases, and 24 bases separated the two germline ends. The CDR3 DNA follows: TGTGCCAGCAGTCCTCCCGAATGGCTTGTCGGTGGTGAAAAACTGTTTTTT. This encodes CASSPPEWLVGGEKLFF.

The V call is TRBV7-9, the J call TRBJ2-7; TRBD1 is a possible D gene (5 bases). This CDR3 comprises 15 residues. The V end was cut by 2 bases, the J end by 1 base, with 12 bases between. The germline gives CDR1 SEHNR, CDR2 FQNEAQ (reference sequence). CDR3 in amino acids: CASSLQGLISYEQYF. The CDR3 DNA reads TGTGCCAGCAGCTTACAGGGTCTTATATCCTACGAGCAGTACTTC.

This clonotype occurred a few times. J is TRBJ2-6 and V is TRBV25-1; D is undetermined. CDR1 is MGHDK and CDR2 is SYGVNS in the germline V gene. V was cut by 4 bases and J by 0 bases, with 13 bases left in between. CDR3 length: 17 residues. CDR3 sequence: CASSGSLLLSGANVLTF. CDR3 bases: TGTGCCAGCAGTGGGTCATTACTACTCTCTGGGGCCAACGTCCTGACTTTC.

The table lists this clonotype with many counts. The chain combines TRBV20-1 with TRBJ2-1, with 10 positions matching TRBD2. This CDR3 is built from 15 residues. V shed 2 bases and J 4 bases; nucleotides not matched to a gene: 5. Germline CDR1 is DFQATT and CDR2 is SNEGSKA (reference sequence). CDR3 loop: CSARLAGGLYNEQFF. The CDR3 nucleotides are TGCAGTGCTAGATTAGCGGGGGGCCTTTACAATGAGCAGTTCTTC.

This clonotype was observed a few times. The chain links TRBV10-3 to TRBJ1-5, with TRBD1 matching over 8 bases. The CDR3 totals 15 residues. CDR1 is ENHRY, CDR2 SYGVKD, per germline. With 3 bases clipped from V and 2 bases from J, the junction kept 3 bases outside the gene matches. This CDR3 reads CAISEETGGNQPQHF. The CDR3 bases are TGTGCCATCAGTGAAGAGACAGGGGGCAATCAGCCCCAGCATTTT.

The chain carries TRBV20-1 and TRBJ2-5; the D is unclear. From germline, CDR1 is DFQATT and CDR2 SNEGSKA (reference sequence). There are 15 residues in the CDR3. Trimming took off 6 bases at V and 4 bases at J, with 21 bases between the two ends. The CDR3 region is CSAPALIRFGETQYF. The CDR3 DNA reads as TGCAGTGCCCCGGCCCTAATTAGATTCGGAGAGACCCAGTACTTC.

The rearrangement joins TRBV5-5 to TRBJ2-2; the D is unclear. Germline V CDR1 and CDR2: SGHKS, YYEKEE (reference sequence). This CDR3 is 15 amino acids long. Trimming shortened V by 2 bases and J by 0 bases, and 8 bases separated the two germline ends. The CDR3 spells CASSFLSSNTGELFF. As DNA, the CDR3 is TGTGCCAGCAGCTTCCTATCTTCGAACACCGGGGAGCTGTTTTTT.

This clonotype was observed a few times. The chain is built from TRBV2 and TRBJ1-6; 10 positions match TRBD1. The CDR3 extends over 15 amino acids. J lost 10 bases, V lost 5 bases, and 8 bases had no gene match. CDR1 is SNHLY and CDR2 is FYNNEI in the germline V gene. The CDR3: CASSFNVGQGSPLHF. The CDR3 DNA sequence: TGTGCCAGCAGTTTTAATGTGGGACAGGGGTCACCCCTCCACTTT.

The chain is built from TRBV4-2 and TRBJ2-1; 9 nucleotides align to TRBD2. The V segment lost 0 bases and the J segment 4 bases; nucleotides outside the gene matches: 13. CDR1 LGHNA and CDR2 YNFKEQ come from the germline V gene. CDR3 size: 19 residues. The CDR3 protein is CASSQDRSGGRVEYNEQFF. The CDR3 nucleotides read TGTGCCAGCAGCCAAGATCGTTCGGGCGGGAGGGTGGAGTACAATGAGCAGTTCTTC.